This is a list of T cell receptor beta chains from one sample in a study of cytomegalovirus exposure and HLA in healthy donors. TCRdb's table, derived via immunoSEQ multiplex PCR, lists solely in-frame clones and lacks some. The data contain about 190,000 clones, 75% to 85% of them seen just once; the ten biggest clones take up around 0.75%. Sequencing was carried out using PBMCs. These receptors all come from a woman under 30 in good health and CMV-seronegative. Each CDR3 is given with its conserved first and last residue. The D gene is left open where the match is weak. Only some rows state a clone size, as once, few, many or a class for expanded clones.

size	V	J	length	D	CDR3	DNA
-	TRBV30	TRBJ2-7	15	-	CAWSVSQGSTREQYF	TGTGCCTGGAGTGTATCCCAGGGATCTACGCGGGAGCAGTACTTC
few	TRBV4-1	TRBJ2-7	17	TRBD1	CASSHVTPGQGTYEQYF	TGCGCCAGCAGCCATGTTACCCCGGGACAGGGAACCTACGAGCAGTACTTC
-	TRBV27	TRBJ2-7	15	TRBD2	CASSLSAGASYEQYF	TGTGCCAGCAGTTTATCTGCGGGAGCATCCTACGAGCAGTACTTC
-	TRBV7-9	TRBJ1-4	12	TRBD1	CASSLEEGTVVF	TGTGCCAGCAGCTTAGAGGAGGGGACAGTGGTTTTT
-	TRBV6-5	TRBJ2-6	15	-	CASSPGSSGANVLTF	TGTGCCAGCAGCCCCGGGTCCTCGGGGGCCAACGTCCTGACTTTC
-	TRBV2	TRBJ2-3	14	-	CASKAGKGTDTQYF	TGTGCCAGCAAGGCGGGAAAGGGGACAGATACGCAGTATTTT
-	TRBV7-6	TRBJ2-7	16	TRBD2	CASSLTVSGRAGEQYF	TGTGCCAGCAGCTTAACGGTCAGCGGGAGGGCCGGCGAGCAGTACTTC
few	TRBV27	TRBJ1-2	11	-	CASPTEDGYTF	TGTGCCAGCCCAACGGAGGATGGCTACACCTTC
-	TRBV5-1	TRBJ1-1	13	-	CASSPQSVTEAFF	TGCGCCAGCAGCCCGCAATCAGTAACTGAAGCTTTCTTT
-	TRBV27	TRBJ2-2	12	-	CASSLRAGELFF	TGTGCCAGCAGTTTAAGAGCCGGGGAGCTGTTTTTT
-	TRBV19	TRBJ1-6	14	TRBD1	CASSPRTGDSPLHF	TGTGCCAGTAGTCCCCGGACAGGGGATTCACCCCTCCACTTT
-	TRBV19	TRBJ1-5	15	TRBD1	CASSIPQTGNQPQHF	TGTGCCAGTAGTATACCCCAGACAGGGAACCAGCCCCAGCATTTT
-	TRBV6-1	TRBJ2-7	15	-	CASSEAWGGSYEQYF	TGTGCCAGCAGTGAAGCCTGGGGAGGTTCCTACGAGCAGTACTTC
-	TRBV27	TRBJ2-7	16	TRBD2	CASSLGLAGMTYEQYF	TGTGCCAGCAGCCTCGGACTAGCGGGAATGACCTACGAGCAGTACTTC
-	TRBV19	TRBJ1-5	14	-	CASKKDSGNQPQHF	TGTGCCAGTAAAAAGGACAGCGGCAATCAGCCCCAGCATTTT
-	TRBV7-9	TRBJ1-1	13	TRBD1	CASSLAGTEEAFF	TGTGCCAGCAGCTTAGCGGGGACAGAGGAAGCTTTCTTT
-	TRBV6-1	TRBJ2-3	16	-	CASSEEWSARSDTQYF	TGTGCCAGCAGTGAAGAGTGGTCAGCGAGAAGTGATACGCAGTATTTT
-	TRBV6-1	TRBJ1-1	13	-	CASSDAGDTEAFF	TGTGCCAGCAGTGACGCAGGGGACACTGAAGCTTTCTTT
-	TRBV19	TRBJ1-5	16	TRBD1	CASSPKTGFSNQPQHF	TGTGCCAGTAGTCCGAAGACAGGGTTTAGCAATCAGCCCCAGCATTTT
-	TRBV19	TRBJ1-2	15	-	CASSMTDNRYYGCTF	TGTGCCAGTAGTATGACAGACAACCGGTACTATGGCTGCACCTTC
-	TRBV19	TRBJ2-5	18	TRBD1	CASSMGYRGQGLRETQYF	TGTGCCAGTAGTATGGGGTATCGTGGACAGGGTCTTAGGGAGACCCAGTACTTC
-	TRBV6-5	TRBJ1-5	14	-	CASSRTREAQPQHF	TGTGCCAGCTCTCGTACGAGGGAGGCTCAGCCCCAGCATTTT
-	TRBV7-9	TRBJ2-7	14	TRBD1	CASSLQGLAYEQYF	TGTGCCAGCAGCCTACAGGGGTTAGCCTACGAGCAGTACTTC
-	TRBV4-1	TRBJ1-4	17	TRBD1	CASSQDGTVTTNEKLFF	TGCGCCAGCAGCCAGGACGGGACAGTCACAACTAATGAAAAACTGTTTTTT
-	TRBV6-1	TRBJ2-2	18	TRBD2	CASSAPGLANPNTGELFF	TGTGCCAGCAGTGCCCCGGGACTAGCGAATCCGAACACCGGGGAGCTGTTTTTT
-	TRBV5-4	TRBJ2-1	11	-	CASSLGGEQFF	TGTGCCAGCAGCCTTGGGGGGGAGCAGTTCTTC
-	TRBV19	TRBJ2-7	13	-	CASSMGLTYEQYF	TGTGCCAGTAGTATGGGGCTCACCTACGAGCAGTACTTC
-	TRBV9	TRBJ2-3	16	TRBD2	CASSVSGGGSTDTQYF	TGTGCCAGCAGCGTCAGCGGGGGGGGTAGCACAGATACGCAGTATTTT
-	TRBV11-3	TRBJ2-5	18	TRBD1	CASSLASGQGDAQETQYF	TGTGCCAGCAGCTTAGCCTCCGGACAGGGGGACGCCCAAGAGACCCAGTACTTC
-	TRBV6-5	TRBJ1-5	13	-	CASSYWGGQPQHF	TGTGCCAGCAGTTACTGGGGAGGTCAGCCCCAGCATTTT
-	TRBV10-3	TRBJ1-1	15	TRBD1	CAISERTGGSGEAFF	TGTGCCATCAGTGAACGGACAGGGGGCTCAGGTGAAGCTTTCTTT
-	TRBV5-1	TRBJ1-1	12	-	CASSQGHPEAFF	TGCGCCAGCAGCCAAGGACACCCAGAAGCTTTCTTT
-	TRBV28	TRBJ1-1	12	-	CASSEGNTEAFF	TGTGCCAGCAGTGAGGGGAACACTGAAGCTTTCTTT
-	TRBV18	TRBJ1-2	15	TRBD1	CASSPGTVRFYGYTF	TGTGCCAGCTCACCGGGGACAGTTAGATTCTATGGCTACACCTTC
-	TRBV7-9	TRBJ2-5	16	TRBD1	CASSSYTGTATETQYF	TGTGCCAGCAGCTCTTATACCGGGACAGCCACAGAGACCCAGTACTTC
-	TRBV27	TRBJ2-3	15	TRBD2	CASSLGTSGTDTQYF	TGTGCCAGCAGTTTGGGGACTAGCGGCACAGATACGCAGTATTTT
-	TRBV30	TRBJ2-1	11	TRBD1	CAWWDSHEQFF	TGTGCCTGGTGGGACAGCCATGAGCAGTTCTTC
once	TRBV27	TRBJ2-1	15	-	CASSSRGSPYNEQFF	TGTGCCAGCAGCTCCCGTGGGAGTCCATACAATGAGCAGTTCTTC
-	TRBV19	TRBJ2-7	15	-	CASSNIQGDSYEQYF	TGTGCCAGTAGTAACATACAGGGAGACTCCTACGAGCAGTACTTC
-	TRBV5-1	TRBJ2-3	14	-	CASSLAGGTDTQYF	TGCGCCAGCAGCTTGGCAGGGGGCACAGATACGCAGTATTTT
-	TRBV12-1	TRBJ2-5	16	-	CASSQPPGRGLQTQYF	TGTGCCAGCAGCCAACCCCCCGGCAGGGGGCTGCAGACCCAGTACTTC
-	TRBV14	TRBJ2-5	13	-	CASSQERGETQYF	TGTGCCAGCAGCCAAGAAAGGGGGGAGACCCAGTACTTC